The next 2 T cell receptor beta chains were all read from a single sample in a study of cytomegalovirus exposure and HLA in healthy donors. TCRdb's copy holds only in-frame clones and misses some; the assay was immunoSEQ multiplex PCR. Among over 75,000 clones, approximately 91% were seen once, and the ten largest hold approximately 2%. The sample comprised PBMCs. These receptors came from a young man in good health and CMV-seronegative.

The rearrangement links TRBV5-1 to TRBJ2-7; D is undetermined. Germline V gene data show CDR1 as SGHRS and CDR2 as YFSETQ. The CDR3 runs 14 residues. Trimming removed 0 bases at V and 2 bases at J, with 9 bases between. In nucleotides, the CDR3 is TGCGCCAGCAGCTTGGATGTCCAAACCTACGAGCAGTACTTC. Protein product: CASSLDVQTYEQYF.

This CDR3 is CASTLTREQETQYF. In nucleotides, the CDR3 is TGTGCCAGCACTTTGACACGGGAGCAAGAGACCCAGTACTTC. This chain links TRBV7-9 with TRBJ2-5; perhaps TRBD2 as D (6 bases). V lost 7 bases and J 2 bases, leaving 14 bases between the germline ends. The CDR3 totals 14 residues. Germline assignment: CDR1 SEHNR and CDR2 FQNEAQ (reference sequence).